This entry lists 2 T cell receptor beta chains sequenced from one sample in a study of T cell changes during pregnancy in multiple sclerosis. This table comes from immunoSEQ multiplex PCR, and its TCRdb copy is limited to in-frame clones, with some not included. This repertoire shows over 50,000 clones, around 92% found once; its top ten account for 0.25%. The specimen comprised CD4+ T cells from peripheral blood mononuclear cells, sampled in the third trimester of pregnancy. The receptors shown here come from a female donor with multiple sclerosis, enrolled in a pregnancy study.

The genes are TRBV13 and TRBJ2-1; TRBD2 matches at 10 bases. Germline CDR1 PRHDT, CDR2 FYEKMQ (reference sequence). The ends lost 1 base at V and 5 bases at J; junction bases unmatched: 8. The CDR3 totals 17 residues. CDR3 residues: CASSLVAGTSAHNEQFF. Written as DNA, the CDR3 is TGTGCCAGCAGCTTAGTCGCCGGGACTAGCGCACACAATGAGCAGTTCTTC.

V is TRBV6-4 and J is TRBJ1-2; D possibly corresponds to TRBD1 (5 bases). The germline CDR1 and CDR2 sequences are MRHNA and SNTAGT. V was trimmed by 0 bases and J by 1 base, leaving 12 bases between them. This CDR3 is built from 16 residues. In nucleotides, the CDR3 is TGTGCCAGCAGTGACTCGACCAGGGAAGATAACTATGGCTACACCTTC. Its translation: CASSDSTREDNYGYTF.